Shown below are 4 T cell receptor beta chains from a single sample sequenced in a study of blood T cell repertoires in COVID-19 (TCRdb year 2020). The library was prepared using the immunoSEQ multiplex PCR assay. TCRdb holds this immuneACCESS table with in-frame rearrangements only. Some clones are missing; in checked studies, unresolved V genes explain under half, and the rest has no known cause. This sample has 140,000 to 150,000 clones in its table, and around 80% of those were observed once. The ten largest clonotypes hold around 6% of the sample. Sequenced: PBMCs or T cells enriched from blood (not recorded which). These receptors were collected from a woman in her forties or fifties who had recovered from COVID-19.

The CDR3 reads CASSQASRDIFYGYTF. Here the CDR3 DNA reads TGCGCCAGCAGCCAGGCTTCGAGGGACATATTTTATGGCTACACCTTC. This rearrangement joins TRBV4-1 to TRBJ1-2; a weak D match, TRBD1 (6 bases). CDR3 length: 16 residues. Germline CDR1 MGHRA, CDR2 YSYEKL. Trimming took off 3 bases at V and 5 bases at J, with 19 bases between the two ends.

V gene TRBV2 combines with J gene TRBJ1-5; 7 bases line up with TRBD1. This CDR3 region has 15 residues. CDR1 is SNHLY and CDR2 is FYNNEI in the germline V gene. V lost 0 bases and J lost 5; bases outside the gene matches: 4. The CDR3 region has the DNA TGTGCCAGCAGTGAAGCGCTTACAGGGGATCAGCCCCAGCATTTT. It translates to CASSEALTGDQPQHF.

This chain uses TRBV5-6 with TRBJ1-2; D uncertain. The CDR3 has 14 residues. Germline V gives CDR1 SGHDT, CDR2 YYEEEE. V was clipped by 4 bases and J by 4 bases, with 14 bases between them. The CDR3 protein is CASSEISTVYGYTF. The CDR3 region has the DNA TGTGCCAGCAGCGAAATCAGCACAGTCTATGGCTACACCTTC.

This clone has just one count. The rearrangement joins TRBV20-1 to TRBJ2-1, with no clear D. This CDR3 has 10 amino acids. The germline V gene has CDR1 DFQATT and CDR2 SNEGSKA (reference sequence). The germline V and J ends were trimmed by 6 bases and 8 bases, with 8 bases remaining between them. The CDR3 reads CSATQDEQFF. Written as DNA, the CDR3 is TGCAGTGCAACGCAGGATGAGCAGTTCTTC.